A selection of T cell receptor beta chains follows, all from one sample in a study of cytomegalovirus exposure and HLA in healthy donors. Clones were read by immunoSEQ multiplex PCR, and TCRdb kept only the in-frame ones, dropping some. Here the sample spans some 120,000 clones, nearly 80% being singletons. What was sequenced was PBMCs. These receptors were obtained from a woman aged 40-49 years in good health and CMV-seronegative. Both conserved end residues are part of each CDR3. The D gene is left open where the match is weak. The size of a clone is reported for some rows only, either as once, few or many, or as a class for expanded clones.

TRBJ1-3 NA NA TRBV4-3 CASSQWNRGSGNTIYF TGCGCCAGCAGCCAGTGGAATAGGGGCTCTGGAAACACCATATATTTT
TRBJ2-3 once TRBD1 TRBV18 CASSPPTGATDTQYF TGTGCCAGCTCACCACCGACAGGGGCCACAGATACGCAGTATTTT
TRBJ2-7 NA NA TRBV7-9 CASSSNGRGGSIEQYF TGTGCCAGCAGCTCCAATGGGCGGGGAGGTTCGATCGAGCAGTACTTC
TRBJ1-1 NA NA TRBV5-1 CASSPGRGYVNTEAFF TGCGCCAGCAGCCCGGGGAGGGGGTATGTGAACACTGAAGCTTTCTTT
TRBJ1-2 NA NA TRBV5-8 CASSLGLFYGYTF TGTGCCAGCAGCTTGGGCCTATTCTATGGCTACACCTTC
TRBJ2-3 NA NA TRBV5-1 CASSLAAGPDTQYF TGCGCCAGCAGCTTGGCCGCGGGGCCAGATACGCAGTATTTT
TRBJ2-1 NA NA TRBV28 CASSLAGASSYNEQFF TGTGCCAGCAGTTTAGCAGGGGCTAGCTCCTACAATGAGCAGTTCTTC
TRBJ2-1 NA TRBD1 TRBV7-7 CASSRSWGQGANEQFF TGTGCTAGCAGCCGTAGCTGGGGACAGGGGGCCAATGAGCAGTTCTTC
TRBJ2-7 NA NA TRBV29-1 CSAGLGAREQYF TGCAGCGCCGGTCTGGGGGCGCGGGAGCAGTACTTC
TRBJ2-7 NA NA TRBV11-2 CASSLLQTYEQYF TGTGCCAGCAGCTTATTACAGACCTACGAGCAGTACTTC
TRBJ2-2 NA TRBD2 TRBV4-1 CASRLTSENTGELFF TGCGCCAGCAGGCTTACTAGCGAGAACACCGGGGAGCTGTTTTTT
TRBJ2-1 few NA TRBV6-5 CASSDSGEGNNEQFF TGTGCCAGCAGTGACTCGGGAGAAGGGAACAATGAGCAGTTCTTC
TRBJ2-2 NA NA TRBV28 CASSNREKRANTGELFF TGTGCCAGCAGTAACAGGGAAAAGAGAGCGAACACCGGGGAGCTGTTTTTT
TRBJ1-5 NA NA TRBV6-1 CASSELRGSNQPQHF TGTGCCAGCAGTGAATTGCGGGGGAGCAATCAGCCCCAGCATTTT
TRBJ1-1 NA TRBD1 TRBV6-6 CASSYSGTGRAFF TGTGCCAGCAGTTATTCCGGGACAGGGAGGGCTTTCTTT
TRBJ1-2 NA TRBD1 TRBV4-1 CASSQGVTGVDYGYTF TGCGCCAGCAGCCAAGGAGTTACAGGGGTAGACTATGGCTACACCTTC
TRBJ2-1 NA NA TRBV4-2 CASSQEASYNEQFF TGTGCCAGCAGCCAAGAAGCTAGCTACAATGAGCAGTTCTTC
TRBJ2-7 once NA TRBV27 CASSSRLYLGGYEQYF TGTGCCAGCAGTTCCAGGTTATACCTGGGAGGTTACGAGCAGTACTTC
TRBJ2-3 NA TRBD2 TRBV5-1 CASSGRLAGDPDTQYF TGCGCCAGCAGCGGGCGACTAGCGGGAGACCCAGATACGCAGTATTTT
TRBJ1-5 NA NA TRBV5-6 CASSFSTGYQPQHF TGTGCCAGCAGTTTTTCTACAGGGTACCAGCCCCAGCATTTT
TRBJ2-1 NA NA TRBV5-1 CASSLGTEDNEQFF TGCGCCAGCAGCCTCGGGACTGAAGACAATGAGCAGTTCTTC
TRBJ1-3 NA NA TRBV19 CATSGAGNTIYF TGTGCCACATCGGGAGCTGGAAACACCATATATTTT
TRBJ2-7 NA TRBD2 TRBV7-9 CASSQSGRGGYEQYF TGTGCCAGCAGCCAGTCTGGGCGGGGGGGCTACGAGCAGTACTTC
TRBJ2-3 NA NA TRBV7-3 CASSSSTDTQYF TGTGCCAGCAGCTCAAGCACAGATACGCAGTATTTT
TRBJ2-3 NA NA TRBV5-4 CASSDRRSLTDTQYF TGTGCCAGCAGTGATCGGCGGTCCCTCACAGATACGCAGTATTTT
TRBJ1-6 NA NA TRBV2 CASTQESSYNSPLHF TGTGCCAGCACACAGGAAAGCTCCTATAATTCACCCCTCCACTTT